The T cell receptor (beta chain) under discussion was sequenced for a study of CD8 T cells in acute hepatitis C reinfection (dated by TCRdb to the early 2020s). Describing the broader study: The TCRbeta repertoire of CD8+ T cells specific for the HCV NS3-1073 epitope was profiled during acute infection and after viral clearance. A few spontaneous resolvers provided paired acute and follow-up samples. The research as a whole found: Few CDR3 sequences were shared with other epitopes, and differences in sequencing approaches may have limited exact matching. NS3-1073 specific cells were too rare to sort in chronically infected subjects, so no follow-up repertoires exist for those subjects. The NS3-1073 specific repertoires were highly diverse, and diversity did not differ significantly among acute resolver, follow-up resolver and acute chronic samples. Regardless of outcome, roughly 13 public clonotypes were found, and one public clonotype used V04-02/J02-02. Because bulk sequencing was performed on the TCRbeta chain only, alphabeta pairing of public clonotypes could not be determined.

Comments on this clone: Its antigen specificity is not known. Per-base quality was not reported, and no clone a single base away is much larger than it.

This sample's time point label indicates: naive CD8 control sorted from an acute-time-point sample. Enrolled in the Montreal Hepatitis C Cohort (HEPCO) in Canada, the donors were people who inject drugs, and these donors were followed every 3 months. Acute primary HCV infection was defined as a positive HCV RNA or antibody test that came after a negative test within the prior 24 weeks. Antibodies against CD3, CD8 and CD45RO were used for surface staining, and dead cells were excluded with an aqua fixable dye. About six subjects who developed chronic infection, defined as HCV RNA positivity at 24 weeks, were also included in the cohort. From thawed, previously cryostored peripheral blood mononuclear cells, CD8+ T cells were purified through negative selection performed by means of the MACS CD8+ T cell Isolation Kit. A BD FACSAria II cell sorter was used to sort the cells. Genomic DNA was extracted from FACS-sorted cells, and TCRbeta chain sequencing was performed through the commercial immunoSEQ service. In the source study's methods: ImmunoSEQ Analyzer software v3.0 and R v3.5.1 were the tools used to analyze the repertoire data. Only productive rearrangements were analyzed, because sequences with stop codons or out-of-frame rearrangements were removed. The sequencing provider supplied the Simpson diversity, Shannon entropy, CDR3 length and nucleotide addition metrics. Based on frequency, clonotypes were placed into dominant, sub-dominant, low or lowest abundance groups, and clonotypes under 0.1% were left out of most analyses. A CDR3 amino acid clonotype was called public if the clonotype appeared in at least two subjects at a cumulative frequency of at least 0.5%. TCRdb re-hosts the immuneACCESS table, in-frame sequences only. Its copies lack some clones; in the studies checked, an unresolved V gene accounts for under half of them, and the cause for the rest is not known. V, J and clone size are taken as reported in that table, and D and trimming were inferred from the DNA itself. The sample contains more than 35,000 clones, approximately 90% of them found a single time. The ten top clones hold 0.5% of the sample.

The origin of this receptor is a man aged 30 to 39 with chronic hepatitis C. The specimen was naive CD8+ T cells from PBMCs. The cell subset or site label, read with the paper, signifies: sorted total naive CD45RO-negative CD8+ T cells.

The CDR3 region: CASSGRAANTEAFF. The sequenced DNA is TGTGCCAGCAGCGGACGGGCTGCCAACACTGAAGCTTTCTTT. Recombination connected TRBV5-4 to TRBJ1-1, with the D gene uncertain. Spanning cysteine to phenylalanine, the CDR3 consists of 14 amino acids. Solely the CDR3 DNA is kept, with 42 bases framed from the first base. The germline V gene (reference sequence) gives CDR1 as SGHNT and CDR2 as YYREEE. V was cut back by 4 bases and J by 2 bases, leaving a gap of 12 bases between them.